This is a list of T cell receptor beta chains from one sample in a study of OX40 agonist ivuxolimab in advanced cancers. Generated by immunoSEQ multiplex PCR, the TCRdb table keeps only in-frame clones and is missing some. The sample shows 70,000 or so clones, 92% of them seen only once. The source was CD4+ or CD8+ T cells sorted from blood, collected in a trial of the OX40 agonist ivuxolimab. The receptors derive from an adult with an advanced solid tumor such as melanoma, head and neck, liver or kidney cancer. The CDR3 runs from the conserved cysteine through the conserved F or W. Each record gives: V gene, D gene, clone size, J gene, CDR3 protein, CDR3 DNA. A D gene is named only where the DNA matches it firmly. Clone size is given for some rows only: seen once, a few or many times, or a class if the clone is expanded.

TRBV4-1,NA,NA,TRBJ2-7,CASRPTDSYEQYF,TGCGCCAGCAGACCCACTGACAGTTACGAGCAGTACTTC
TRBV19,TRBD1,NA,TRBJ1-1,CASSIPDRGSGEAFF,TGTGCCAGTAGTATCCCCGACAGGGGAAGTGGTGAAGCTTTCTTT
TRBV11-2,NA,NA,TRBJ1-2,CASSLGRNYGYTF,TGTGCCAGCAGCTTAGGCAGGAACTATGGCTACACCTTC
TRBV16,NA,NA,TRBJ1-2,CASSSGPLNYGYTF,TGTGCCAGCAGCTCGGGGCCCCTTAACTATGGCTACACCTTC
TRBV7-9,NA,NA,TRBJ2-1,CASSFGNEQFF,TGTGCCAGCAGTTTCGGAAATGAGCAGTTCTTC
TRBV27,NA,NA,TRBJ2-7,CASSFSSSYEQYF,TGTGCCAGCAGTTTCTCGAGCTCCTACGAGCAGTACTTC
TRBV6-1,TRBD1,NA,TRBJ1-2,CASSIQGTVNGYTF,TGTGCCAGCAGCATACAAGGGACAGTTAATGGCTACACCTTC
TRBV30,TRBD2,NA,TRBJ2-1,CAYTTSGVYNEQFF,TGTGCCTACACGACTAGCGGGGTTTACAATGAGCAGTTCTTC
TRBV9,TRBD1,NA,TRBJ1-4,CASSVETGQGTNEKLFF,TGTGCCAGCAGCGTAGAAACAGGACAGGGAACTAATGAAAAACTGTTTTTT
TRBV7-8,NA,NA,TRBJ2-2,CASSLGIAGELFF,TGTGCCAGCAGCTTAGGGATCGCCGGGGAGCTGTTTTTT
TRBV7-9,NA,medium-sized,TRBJ2-7,CASSLGPIFYEQYF,TGTGCCAGCAGCTTAGGTCCTATTTTCTACGAGCAGTACTTC
TRBV4-1,NA,once,TRBJ2-1,CASSHPALNEQFF,TGCGCCAGCAGCCATCCGGCCCTGAATGAGCAGTTCTTC
TRBV19,NA,NA,TRBJ2-3,CASSIRTDTQYF,TGTGCCAGTAGTATCCGCACAGATACGCAGTATTTT
TRBV9,TRBD1,NA,TRBJ2-1,CASRDRQGKGYNEQFF,TGTGCCAGCAGAGATAGACAGGGGAAGGGCTACAATGAGCAGTTCTTC
TRBV21-1,NA,NA,TRBJ1-1,CASSKDRDASRAFF,TGTGCCAGCAGCAAAGACAGGGACGCAAGTCGAGCTTTCTTT
TRBV7-9,TRBD2,once,TRBJ2-7,CASTPRLAGFYEQYF,TGTGCCAGCACCCCGCGGCTAGCGGGGTTCTACGAGCAGTACTTC
TRBV19,NA,NA,TRBJ2-7,CASGNWDGAYEQYF,TGTGCCAGTGGGAATTGGGACGGAGCTTACGAGCAGTACTTC
TRBV5-1,TRBD2,NA,TRBJ2-3,CASSSRDYYTDTQYF,TGCGCCAGCAGCTCCCGGGACTATTACACAGATACGCAGTATTTT
TRBV6-6,TRBD1,NA,TRBJ2-2,CASEGQGANTGELFF,TGTGCCAGCGAGGGACAGGGCGCGAACACCGGGGAGCTGTTTTTT
TRBV4-1,NA,NA,TRBJ2-7,CASSLSGGYEQYF,TGCGCCAGCAGCCTGTCCGGGGGCTACGAGCAGTACTTC
TRBV2,NA,once,TRBJ2-5,CASSELGLLFTETQYF,TGTGCCAGCAGTGAACTTGGACTTCTCTTTACAGAGACCCAGTACTTC
TRBV27,TRBD2,NA,TRBJ2-3,CASSFLGLAGIDTQYF,TGTGCCAGCAGTTTCCTCGGACTAGCGGGGATAGATACGCAGTATTTT
TRBV18,TRBD1,few,TRBJ1-1,CASVPGQGSGTEAFF,TGTGCCAGTGTTCCGGGACAGGGGTCGGGGACTGAAGCTTTCTTT
TRBV6-5,NA,NA,TRBJ2-1,CASSYSGGLVDEQFF,TGTGCCAGCAGTTACTCGGGGGGTTTGGTTGATGAGCAGTTCTTC
TRBV6-1,NA,NA,TRBJ1-2,CASIRKGEGYGYTF,TGTGCCAGCATACGAAAGGGGGAAGGCTATGGCTACACCTTC
TRBV9,NA,NA,TRBJ2-2,CASSARYGLETGELFF,TGTGCCAGCAGCGCCAGATACGGACTGGAGACGGGGGAGCTGTTTTTT
TRBV5-1,TRBD1,NA,TRBJ2-6,CASRLTGLAGANVLTF,TGCGCCAGCAGATTGACAGGGTTAGCCGGGGCCAACGTCCTGACTTTC
TRBV9,NA,few,TRBJ1-1,CASSVGGLGHGEAFF,TGTGCCAGCAGCGTAGGAGGACTTGGGCACGGTGAAGCTTTCTTT
TRBV6-4,TRBD1,few,TRBJ2-3,CASSDRTGGTDTQYF,TGTGCCAGCAGTGACCGCACAGGGGGTACAGATACGCAGTATTTT
TRBV4-3,NA,NA,TRBJ2-7,CASSQDEAGYEQYF,TGCGCCAGCAGCCAAGATGAGGCGGGGTACGAGCAGTACTTC
TRBV6-4,TRBD1,once,TRBJ1-4,CASPGQGVDEKLFF,TGTGCCAGCCCAGGACAGGGGGTCGATGAAAAACTGTTTTTT
TRBV7-2,TRBD1,NA,TRBJ1-4,CASNQAGQGKLFF,TGTGCCAGCAACCAGGCGGGACAGGGGAAACTGTTTTTT
TRBV10-3,TRBD1,few,TRBJ1-5,CAINSGGLNQPQHF,TGTGCCATCAATTCAGGGGGGCTAAATCAGCCCCAGCATTTT
TRBV2,TRBD1,NA,TRBJ2-1,CASSEQGVYNEQFF,TGTGCCAGCAGTGAACAGGGGGTATACAATGAGCAGTTCTTC
TRBV2,NA,few,TRBJ1-1,CASEYRAF,TGTGCCAGCGAGTACAGGGCATTT
TRBV7-9,TRBD1,NA,TRBJ1-1,CASSLGQGVEAFF,TGTGCCAGCAGCTTAGGGCAGGGGGTGGAAGCTTTCTTT
TRBV7-2,NA,NA,TRBJ2-5,CASSLGGRETQYF,TGTGCCAGCAGCCTTGGGGGGCGGGAGACCCAGTACTTC
TRBV6-5,NA,NA,TRBJ2-1,CASSYAGGINEQFF,TGTGCCAGCAGTTACGCCGGCGGGATCAATGAGCAGTTCTTC
TRBV4-3,NA,NA,TRBJ2-1,CASSQDRADYYNEQFF,TGCGCCAGCAGCCAAGATCGCGCAGACTACTACAATGAGCAGTTCTTC
TRBV7-3,NA,NA,TRBJ2-2,CASRSAGREELFF,TGTGCCAGCAGGAGTGCGGGTCGTGAGGAGCTGTTTTTT
TRBV7-2,NA,once,TRBJ2-5,CASSLEFRVPETQYF,TGTGCCAGCAGCTTAGAATTCAGGGTCCCAGAGACCCAGTACTTC
TRBV5-6,NA,NA,TRBJ2-7,CASSLVGQGLAYEQYF,TGTGCCAGCAGCTTGGTGGGGCAGGGATTGGCCTACGAGCAGTACTTC
TRBV9,NA,few,TRBJ1-1,CASTPMNTEAFF,TGTGCCAGCACTCCAATGAACACTGAAGCTTTCTTT
TRBV7-8,NA,NA,TRBJ2-7,CASSLDRGGYEQYF,TGTGCCAGCAGCTTAGATAGAGGGGGCTACGAGCAGTACTTC
TRBV20-1,NA,NA,TRBJ1-3,CRDSPNTIYF,TGCAGGGACTCCCCGAACACCATATATTTT
TRBV9,NA,NA,TRBJ2-2,CASSVEGRFGARGTGELFF,TGTGCCAGCAGCGTAGAAGGTCGGTTTGGGGCCCGGGGCACCGGGGAGCTGTTTTTT
TRBV13,NA,few,TRBJ2-1,CASSFQNRDEQFF,TGTGCCAGCAGCTTCCAGAACAGGGATGAGCAGTTCTTC
TRBV19,TRBD1,NA,TRBJ2-1,CASGTGYNEQFF,TGTGCCAGCGGGACAGGGTACAATGAGCAGTTCTTC
TRBV9,NA,NA,TRBJ2-6,CASSGHVGSGANVLTF,TGTGCCAGCAGCGGACATGTGGGCTCTGGGGCCAACGTCCTGACTTTC
TRBV29-1,NA,NA,TRBJ1-1,CSSQTGGNTEAFF,TGCAGCTCCCAAACCGGGGGCAACACTGAAGCTTTCTTT